The clone carrying this T cell receptor (beta chain) has more than one count but fewer than ten. The germline V gene encodes CDR1 SGHVS and CDR2 FNYEAQ. The CDR3 covers 19 residues. After removal of 4 bases from V and 5 bases from J, the junction contained 16 bases not matched to a gene. TCRdb keeps only in-frame clones here, not all; method: immunoSEQ multiplex PCR. This table holds around 11,000 clones, approximately 60% found once. Sample treatment: randomized to nivolumab then ipilimumab (arm A) or the reverse (arm B). This entry is derived from a study of sequential checkpoint blockade in melanoma. Study-level information: Arm A got nivolumab then ipilimumab; arm B the reverse, 1:1. Both treatment sequences were followed by maintenance nivolumab.

This receptor was taken from a human donor with melanoma. The chain combines TRBV7-6 with TRBJ2-5; 13 positions match TRBD2. The source was CD8+ T cells sorted from blood (inferred from file names), collected from a patient given nivolumab and ipilimumab in sequence. In DNA, the CDR3 is TGTGCCAGCAGCTCCCCCCAACGGGGGACTAGCGGGAAATGGGAGACCCAGTACTTC. It translates to CASSSPQRGTSGKWETQYF.